This T cell receptor (beta chain) was sequenced in a study of blood T cells in healthy people across ages. Together with a sample-barcoded 5' primer, a J-beta primer mix was included in a second PCR lasting 7 to 11 cycles. A template-switch adaptor containing 12 random nucleotides labeled each cDNA molecule. TCRdb itself ran the 5' RACE reads through MiXCR, one entry per CDR3 protein. The table shows 1.5 million to 2 million distinct CDR3 sequences, with 28% occurring only once. The sequence was obtained from a woman under 40 in good health. Sequenced: blood.

Here the CDR3 DNA reads TGCAGTTACCGGGACTCAACTACCTACGAGCAGTACTTC. Translation gives CSYRDSTTYEQYF. This chain connects TRBV20-1 to TRBJ2-7, with a weak D call TRBD2 (6 bases). The V and J ends lost 8 bases and 2 bases respectively, with 16 bases between them. CDR1 and CDR2 (germline): DFQATT, SNEGSKA (reference sequence). There are 13 residues in the CDR3.